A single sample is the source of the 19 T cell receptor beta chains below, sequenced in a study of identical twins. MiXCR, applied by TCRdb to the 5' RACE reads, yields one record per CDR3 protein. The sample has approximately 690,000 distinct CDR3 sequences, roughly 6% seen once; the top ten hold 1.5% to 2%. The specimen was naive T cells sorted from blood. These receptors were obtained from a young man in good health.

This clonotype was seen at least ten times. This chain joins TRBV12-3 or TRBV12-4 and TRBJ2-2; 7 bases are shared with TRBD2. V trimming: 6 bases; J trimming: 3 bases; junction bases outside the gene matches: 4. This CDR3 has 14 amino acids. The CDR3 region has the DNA TGTGCCAGCAGCCCAGCGGGGTACACCGGGGAGCTGTTTTTT. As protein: CASSPAGYTGELFF.

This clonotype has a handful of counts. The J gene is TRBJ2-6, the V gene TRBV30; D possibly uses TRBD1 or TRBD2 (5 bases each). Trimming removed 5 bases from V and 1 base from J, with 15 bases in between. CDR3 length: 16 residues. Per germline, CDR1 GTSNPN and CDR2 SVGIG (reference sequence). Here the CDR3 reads CAWSWDRLSGANVLTF. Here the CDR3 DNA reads TGTGCCTGGTCATGGGACCGCCTTTCTGGGGCCAACGTCCTGACTTTC.

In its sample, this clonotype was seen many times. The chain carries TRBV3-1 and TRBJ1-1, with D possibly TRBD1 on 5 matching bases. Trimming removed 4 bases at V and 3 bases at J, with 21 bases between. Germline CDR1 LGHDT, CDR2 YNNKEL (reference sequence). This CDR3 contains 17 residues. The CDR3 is CASSPVRGRERDTEAFF. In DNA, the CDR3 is TGTGCCAGCAGCCCCGTCCGGGGCCGTGAGAGGGACACTGAAGCTTTCTTT.

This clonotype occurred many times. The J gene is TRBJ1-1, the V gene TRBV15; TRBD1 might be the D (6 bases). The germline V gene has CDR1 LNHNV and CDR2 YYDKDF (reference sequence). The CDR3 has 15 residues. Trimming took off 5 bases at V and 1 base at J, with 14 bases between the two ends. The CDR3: CATSVSGGANTEAFF. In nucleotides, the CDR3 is TGTGCCACCAGCGTTTCGGGGGGGGCGAACACTGAAGCTTTCTTT.

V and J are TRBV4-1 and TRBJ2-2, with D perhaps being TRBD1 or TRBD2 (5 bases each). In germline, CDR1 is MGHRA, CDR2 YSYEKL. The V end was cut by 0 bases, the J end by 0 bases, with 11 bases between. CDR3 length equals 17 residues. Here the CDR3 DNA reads TGCGCCAGCAGCCAAGATAAGGGGCGGGCGAACACCGGGGAGCTGTTTTTT. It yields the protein CASSQDKGRANTGELFF.

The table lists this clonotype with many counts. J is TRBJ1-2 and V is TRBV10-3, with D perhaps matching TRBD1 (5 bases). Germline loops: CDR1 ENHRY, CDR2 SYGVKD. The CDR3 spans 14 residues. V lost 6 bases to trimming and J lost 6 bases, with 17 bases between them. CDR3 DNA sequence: TGTGCCATCAGAGGAAACGCAGGGAGCGATGGCTACACCTTC. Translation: CAIRGNAGSDGYTF.

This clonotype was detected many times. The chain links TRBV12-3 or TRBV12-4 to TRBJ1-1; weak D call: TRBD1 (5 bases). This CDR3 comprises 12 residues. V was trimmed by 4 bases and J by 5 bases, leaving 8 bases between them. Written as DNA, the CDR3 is TGTGCCAGCAGTTACGGGGGAACTGAAGCTTTCTTT. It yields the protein CASSYGGTEAFF.

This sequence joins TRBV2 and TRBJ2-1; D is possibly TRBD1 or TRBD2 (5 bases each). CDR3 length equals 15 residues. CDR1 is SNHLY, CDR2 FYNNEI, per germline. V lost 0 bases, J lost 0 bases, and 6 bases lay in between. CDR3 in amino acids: CASSEAGVSYNEQFF. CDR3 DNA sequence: TGTGCCAGCAGTGAAGCGGGGGTCTCCTACAATGAGCAGTTCTTC.

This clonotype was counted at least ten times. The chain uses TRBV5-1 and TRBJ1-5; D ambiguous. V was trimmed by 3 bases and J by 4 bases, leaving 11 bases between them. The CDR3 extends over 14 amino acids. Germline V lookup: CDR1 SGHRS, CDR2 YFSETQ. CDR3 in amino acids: CASSSTTGNQPQHF. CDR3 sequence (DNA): TGCGCCAGCAGCTCGACGACTGGGAATCAGCCCCAGCATTTT.

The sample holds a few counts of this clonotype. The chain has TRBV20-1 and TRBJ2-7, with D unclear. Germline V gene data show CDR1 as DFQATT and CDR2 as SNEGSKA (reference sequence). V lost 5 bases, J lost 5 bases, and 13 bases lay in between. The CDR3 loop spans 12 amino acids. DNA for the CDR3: TGCAGTGCTGCGGACGGAACCCACGAGCAGTACTTC. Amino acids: CSAADGTHEQYF.

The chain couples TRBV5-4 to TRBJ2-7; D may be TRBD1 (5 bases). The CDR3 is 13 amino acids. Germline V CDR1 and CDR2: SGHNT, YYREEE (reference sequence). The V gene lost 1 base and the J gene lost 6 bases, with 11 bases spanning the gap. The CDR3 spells CASSLPRGVEQYV. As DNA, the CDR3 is TGTGCCAGCAGCTTGCCAAGGGGCGTCGAGCAGTACGTC.

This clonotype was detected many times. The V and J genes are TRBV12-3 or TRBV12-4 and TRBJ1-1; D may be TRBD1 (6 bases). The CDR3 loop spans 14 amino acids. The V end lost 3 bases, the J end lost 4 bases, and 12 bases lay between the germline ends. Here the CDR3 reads CASSFRQAGTEAFF. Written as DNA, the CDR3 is TGTGCCAGCAGTTTTAGACAGGCGGGCACTGAAGCTTTCTTT.

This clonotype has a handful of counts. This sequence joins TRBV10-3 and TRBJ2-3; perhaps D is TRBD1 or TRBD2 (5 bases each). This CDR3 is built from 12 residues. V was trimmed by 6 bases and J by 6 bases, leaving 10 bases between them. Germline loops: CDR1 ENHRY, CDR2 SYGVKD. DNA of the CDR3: TGTGCCATCAGGGGGGATTCCGATACGCAGTATTTT. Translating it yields CAIRGDSDTQYF.

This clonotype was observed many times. The CDR3 nucleotides are TGCGCCAGCAGCTTGGAGGGAGCTCGAAATCAGCCCCAGCATTTT. Its translation: CASSLEGARNQPQHF. The gene calls are TRBV5-1 and TRBJ1-5, with D unclear. The CDR3 is 15 amino acids. From germline, CDR1 is SGHRS and CDR2 YFSETQ. The germline V and J ends were trimmed by 0 bases and 4 bases, with 11 bases remaining between them.

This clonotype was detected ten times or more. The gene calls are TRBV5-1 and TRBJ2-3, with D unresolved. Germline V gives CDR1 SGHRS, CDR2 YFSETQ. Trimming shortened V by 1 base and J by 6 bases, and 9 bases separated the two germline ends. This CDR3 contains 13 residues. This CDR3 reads CASSLYLGDTQYF. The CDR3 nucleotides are TGCGCCAGCAGCTTGTACCTCGGCGATACGCAGTATTTT.

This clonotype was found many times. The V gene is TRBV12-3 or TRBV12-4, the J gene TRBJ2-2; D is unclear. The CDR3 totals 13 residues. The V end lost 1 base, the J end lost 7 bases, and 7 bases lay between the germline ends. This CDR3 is CASSLVGDGELFF. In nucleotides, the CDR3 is TGTGCCAGCAGTTTAGTTGGGGACGGGGAGCTGTTTTTT.

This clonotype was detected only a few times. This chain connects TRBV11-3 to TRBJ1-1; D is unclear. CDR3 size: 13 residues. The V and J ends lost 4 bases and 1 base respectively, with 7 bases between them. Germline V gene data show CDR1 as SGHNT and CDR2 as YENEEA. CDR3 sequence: CASSSRSNTEAFF. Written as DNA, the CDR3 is TGTGCCAGCAGCTCCCGATCGAACACTGAAGCTTTCTTT.

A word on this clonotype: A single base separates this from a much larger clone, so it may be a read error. The CDR3: CAGEGRENEKLFF. Written as DNA, the CDR3 is TGCGCCGGGGAGGGACGGGAAAATGAAAAACTGTTTTTT. The chain employs TRBV29-1 and TRBJ1-4; D is possibly TRBD1 (5 bases). The CDR3 runs 13 residues. Germline V gene data show CDR1 as SQVTM and CDR2 as ANQGSEA.

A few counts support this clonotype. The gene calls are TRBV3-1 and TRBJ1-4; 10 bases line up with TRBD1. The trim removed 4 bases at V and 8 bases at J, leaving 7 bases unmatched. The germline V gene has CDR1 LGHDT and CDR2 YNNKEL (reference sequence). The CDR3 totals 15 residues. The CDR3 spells CASSPRQGAAEKLFF. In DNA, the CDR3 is TGTGCCAGCAGCCCGAGACAGGGGGCGGCCGAAAAACTGTTTTTT.